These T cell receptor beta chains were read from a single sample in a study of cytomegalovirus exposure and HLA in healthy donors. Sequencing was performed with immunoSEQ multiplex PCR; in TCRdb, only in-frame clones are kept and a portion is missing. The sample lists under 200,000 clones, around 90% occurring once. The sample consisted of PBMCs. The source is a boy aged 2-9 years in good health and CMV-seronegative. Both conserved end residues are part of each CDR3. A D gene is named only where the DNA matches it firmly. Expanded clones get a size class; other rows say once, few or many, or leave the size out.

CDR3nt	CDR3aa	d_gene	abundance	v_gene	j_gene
TGTGCCAGCAGTTCCCCAAACTTAGAGACCCAGTACTTC	CASSSPNLETQYF	.	.	TRBV28	TRBJ2-5
TGTGCCAGCAGTTACTCAGACAGGGGGGATCAGCCCCAGCATTTT	CASSYSDRGDQPQHF	TRBD1	.	TRBV6-6	TRBJ1-5
TGCGCCAGCGGGACCGGGGGCACCGGGGAGCTGTTTTTT	CASGTGGTGELFF	.	once	TRBV5-1	TRBJ2-2
TGTGCCTGGAGCCCCGGACAGGGGTATCCTGAGACCCAGTACTTC	CAWSPGQGYPETQYF	TRBD1	.	TRBV30	TRBJ2-5
TGTGCCGGCAGCTCCCGGGGCACTGAAGCTTTCTTT	CAGSSRGTEAFF	.	.	TRBV7-6	TRBJ1-1
TGTGCCAGCTCCCCAGAGTCTAGCGGGATGACCTACAATGAGCAGTTCTTC	CASSPESSGMTYNEQFF	TRBD2	.	TRBV18	TRBJ2-1
TGTGCCAGCTCACCCGGGGGGGGGAACTACAATGAGCAGTTCTTC	CASSPGGGNYNEQFF	TRBD2	.	TRBV18	TRBJ2-1
TGTGCCAGCGAGGCGGGTGGGGGGGACGATGAGCAGTTCTTC	CASEAGGGDDEQFF	TRBD2	.	TRBV28	TRBJ2-1
TGCGCCAGCAGCGCCTTTCAGCGGGGGGAGGCGACCCAGTACTTC	CASSAFQRGEATQYF	TRBD2	.	TRBV5-1	TRBJ2-5
TGTGCCAGCAGCCTCGGGTCCTTATCGGACAGGGTTCAAGATACGCAGTATTTT	CASSLGSLSDRVQDTQYF	TRBD1	.	TRBV7-6	TRBJ2-3
TGTGCCAGCAGTGACTCTGGGAGGGGTGAGCAGTTCTTC	CASSDSGRGEQFF	TRBD2	.	TRBV6-4	TRBJ2-1
TGTGCCTGGAGTCCCGAGGTCACCGGGGAGCTGTTTTTT	CAWSPEVTGELFF	.	.	TRBV30	TRBJ2-2
TGTGCCTGGAGTGTAGGACAGGGGTTGGGCTACACCTTC	CAWSVGQGLGYTF	TRBD1	.	TRBV30	TRBJ1-2
TGCGCCAGCAGCTTGGCGGGACAGGCTGGCTCTGGAAACACCATATATTTT	CASSLAGQAGSGNTIYF	TRBD1	.	TRBV5-1	TRBJ1-3
TGCGCCAGCAGCTTGGGGGGCAGGTCCGAGCAGTACTTC	CASSLGGRSEQYF	.	.	TRBV5-1	TRBJ2-7
TGTGCCAGCAGCTTACGCGGGGGGGATAGCACAGATACGCAGTATTTT	CASSLRGGDSTDTQYF	TRBD2	.	TRBV7-9	TRBJ2-3
TGTGCCTGGAGGGGGGACAGGGGGTACGAGCAGTACTTC	CAWRGDRGYEQYF	TRBD1	.	TRBV30	TRBJ2-7
TGTGCCTGGGGAACGGGAGACCAGTACTTC	CAWGTGDQYF	.	.	TRBV30	TRBJ2-5
TGTGCCAGCAGTTTCCGGGACAGGGGCCACGAGCAGTACTTC	CASSFRDRGHEQYF	TRBD1	.	TRBV6-6	TRBJ2-7
TGTGCCAGCAGCTTAGGAGGGTCGGCTGAGGAGCAGTACTTC	CASSLGGSAEEQYF	.	.	TRBV7-9	TRBJ2-7
TGTGCCAGCAGTACCTCCGGGACAGTTATGAACACTGAAGCTTTCTTT	CASSTSGTVMNTEAFF	TRBD1	.	TRBV27	TRBJ1-1
TGCGCCAGCAGTGAGTCAGGGGTTCGAGGCTACACCTTC	CASSESGVRGYTF	.	.	TRBV10-1	TRBJ1-2
TGTGCCAGCAGCTTGGCGGGACAGCACTACGAGCAGTACTTC	CASSLAGQHYEQYF	TRBD1	.	TRBV5-6	TRBJ2-7
TGCGCCAGCAGTTCCAATGTCGGGCCGGACACTGAAGCCTTCTTT	CASSSNVGPDTEAFF	.	once	TRBV5-1	TRBJ1-1
TGCGCCAGCAGTGCAACAGGGAACACTGAAGCTTTCTTT	CASSATGNTEAFF	.	.	TRBV10-2	TRBJ1-1
TGTGCCAGCGAGGGACAGGGGGTCCACGGGGAGCTGTTTTTT	CASEGQGVHGELFF	TRBD1	.	TRBV7-3	TRBJ2-2
TGTGCCAGCAGCAGACAGGGGTATGTTTCACCCCTCCACTTT	CASSRQGYVSPLHF	TRBD1	.	TRBV28	TRBJ1-6
TGCGCCAGCAGCCAGGACACCAGCTCCTACAATGAGCAGTTCTTC	CASSQDTSSYNEQFF	.	.	TRBV10-1	TRBJ2-1
TGTGCCAGTAGTATAGTAGGGGGAGACTATGGCTACACCTTC	CASSIVGGDYGYTF	.	once	TRBV19	TRBJ1-2
TGTGCCAGTAGTTTGCCCCATCCAGGTATGAACACTGAAGCTTTCTTT	CASSLPHPGMNTEAFF	.	.	TRBV19	TRBJ1-1
TGCAGCGTCCGAAGAGCCGGGACAGGGGGCACAGATACGCAGTATTTT	CSVRRAGTGGTDTQYF	TRBD1	.	TRBV29-1	TRBJ2-3
TGCGCCAGCAGCCCCAGGGACAACACCTTGGGCAGGGCAGATACGCAGTATTTT	CASSPRDNTLGRADTQYF	.	.	TRBV5-1	TRBJ2-3
TGTGCCAGCAGTGATAAGCAAAGTACCGGGGAGCTGTTTTTT	CASSDKQSTGELFF	.	once	TRBV6-4	TRBJ2-2
TGTGCCAGCAGTGCCGACAGGGCCAATCAGCCCCAGCATTTT	CASSADRANQPQHF	TRBD1	.	TRBV6-1	TRBJ1-5
TGTGCCAGCAGTTACAGGGGCGAGCAGTACTTC	CASSYRGEQYF	.	.	TRBV6-5	TRBJ2-7
TGCGCCAGCAGCTTGAACTCCCAGGGAAGGAATGAGCAGTTCTTC	CASSLNSQGRNEQFF	.	.	TRBV5-1	TRBJ2-1
TGTGCCAGCAGCACCGGGGGGGACGTTCACGGCTACACCTTC	CASSTGGDVHGYTF	.	.	TRBV28	TRBJ1-2
TGCGCCAGCAGCCAACTTGGGGCGGATACGCAGTATTTT	CASSQLGADTQYF	.	once	TRBV4-1	TRBJ2-3
TGTGCCAGCAGCCGGGCTTCCAGCGGGGGGGGGAATGAGCAGTTCTTC	CASSRASSGGGNEQFF	TRBD2	.	TRBV5-4	TRBJ2-1
TGCGCCAGCAGCCCTTTTCTAGAGTTCTCCTACGAGCAGTACTTC	CASSPFLEFSYEQYF	.	.	TRBV5-1	TRBJ2-7
TGTGCCAGCAGCAGAATCTACGAGCAGTACTTC	CASSRIYEQYF	.	.	TRBV6-1	TRBJ2-7
TGTGCCAGCACCTCAGGCGGGGCCGGCTACACCTTC	CASTSGGAGYTF	.	.	TRBV27	TRBJ1-2